This T cell receptor (beta chain) was recovered during a study of CD8 T cells in Susac syndrome. On the study more broadly: At the time of blood draw, patients with Susac syndrome were therapy-naive, receiving corticosteroids, or receiving intravenous immunoglobulin alone.

Germline V lookup: CDR1 KGHSH, CDR2 LQKENI. This CDR3 has 16 residues. The J segment lost 1 base and the V segment lost 4 bases, leaving 5 bases of the junction unmatched. With random hexamers, roughly 0.45 to 1 ug RNA was reverse transcribed. Via MiXCR, TCRdb re-called the immunoSEQ multiplex PCR reads, giving one row per CDR3 protein. The sample holds some 200,000 distinct CDR3 sequences; almost 96% are singletons and the top ten take 0.098%. This chain uses TRBV18 with TRBJ2-3; 10 bases map to TRBD1. The sequence was collected from a human donor with Susac syndrome. The sequencing sample was made of CD4+ T cells from PBMCs. The CDR3 spells CASSQTGGLGTDTQYF. The CDR3 DNA is TGTGCCAGCTCACAGACAGGGGGCCTTGGCACAGATACGCAGTATTTT.